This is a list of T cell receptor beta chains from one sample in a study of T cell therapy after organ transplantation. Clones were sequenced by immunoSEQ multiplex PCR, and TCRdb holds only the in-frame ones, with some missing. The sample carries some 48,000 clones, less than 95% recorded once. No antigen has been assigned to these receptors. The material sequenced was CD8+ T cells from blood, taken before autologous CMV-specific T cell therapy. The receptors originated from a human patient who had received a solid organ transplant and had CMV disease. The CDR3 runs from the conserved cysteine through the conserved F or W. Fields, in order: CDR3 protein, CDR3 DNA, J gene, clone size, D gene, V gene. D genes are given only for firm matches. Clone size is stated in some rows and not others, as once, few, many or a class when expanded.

CASSYGQQETQYF	TGTGCCAGCAGTTACGGACAGCAAGAGACCCAGTACTTC	TRBJ2-5	-	-	TRBV6-5
CASSAGGAYTEAFF	TGTGCCAGCAGCGCAGGGGGCGCTTACACTGAAGCTTTCTTT	TRBJ1-1	-	TRBD1	TRBV5-6
CASSEAVNRDWEPQHF	TGTGCCAGCAGTGAAGCGGTCAACAGGGATTGGGAGCCCCAGCATTTT	TRBJ1-5	-	-	TRBV6-1
CASSEMNEKLFF	TGTGCCAGCAGTGAAATGAATGAAAAACTGTTTTTT	TRBJ1-4	-	-	TRBV2
CASGQVTGELFF	TGTGCCTCGGGACAGGTTACCGGGGAGCTGTTTTTT	TRBJ2-2	-	TRBD1	TRBV30
CASSFNAGLSLEQYF	TGTGCCAGCAGCTTTAATGCGGGTCTATCGCTCGAGCAGTACTTC	TRBJ2-7	-	-	TRBV5-4
CASSVGGARTDTQYF	TGTGCCAGCAGCGTAGGGGGGGCCAGGACAGATACGCAGTATTTT	TRBJ2-3	-	-	TRBV9
CASRQGGQGGSEKLFF	TGTGCCAGCAGACAAGGTGGGCAGGGAGGTTCTGAAAAACTGTTTTTT	TRBJ1-4	-	-	TRBV5-5
CASSIGQVTEAFF	TGTGCCAGCAGCATCGGACAGGTCACTGAAGCTTTCTTT	TRBJ1-1	few	TRBD1	TRBV9
CAWSADMNTEAFF	TGTGCCTGGAGTGCCGACATGAACACTGAAGCTTTCTTT	TRBJ1-1	-	-	TRBV30
CASSPVRAAPTYEQYF	TGTGCCAGCAGCCCCGTAAGGGCGGCCCCCACCTACGAGCAGTACTTC	TRBJ2-7	-	-	TRBV7-9
CASSRGEGSHDEQFF	TGTGCCAGCAGCCGTGGAGAGGGCTCTCATGATGAGCAGTTCTTC	TRBJ2-1	-	-	TRBV27
CASSFLTGEAQHF	TGTGCCAGCAGCTTCTTAACTGGCGAGGCCCAGCATTTT	TRBJ1-5	few	-	TRBV7-2
CASSAGTEAFF	TGCGCCAGCAGCGCTGGCACTGAAGCTTTCTTT	TRBJ1-1	-	-	TRBV5-1
CASSQEGTENTGELFF	TGCGCCAGCAGCCAAGAAGGGACAGAGAACACCGGGGAGCTGTTTTTT	TRBJ2-2	-	TRBD1	TRBV4-3
CASSQEGPRTANNYGYTF	TGCGCCAGCAGCCAAGAGGGGCCTAGGACAGCGAATAACTATGGCTACACCTTC	TRBJ1-2	-	-	TRBV4-3
CASSDRQGHEQYF	TGTGCCAGCAGTGACCGACAGGGTCACGAGCAGTACTTC	TRBJ2-7	-	TRBD1	TRBV27
CASSEGLESEKLFF	TGTGCCAGCAGTGAAGGCTTGGAGAGCGAAAAACTGTTTTTT	TRBJ1-4	-	-	TRBV6-1
CASGGTIQETQYF	TGTGCCAGCGGGGGCACGATCCAAGAGACCCAGTACTTC	TRBJ2-5	-	-	TRBV6-5
CATGTIRNTEAFF	TGTGCCACCGGGACAATAAGGAACACTGAAGCTTTCTTT	TRBJ1-1	-	-	TRBV15
CAGTSGIYNEQFF	TGTGCGGGGACTAGCGGAATATACAATGAGCAGTTCTTC	TRBJ2-1	-	TRBD2	TRBV6-1
CASSPREPNTGELFF	TGTGCCAGCAGTCCCAGGGAACCGAACACCGGGGAGCTGTTTTTT	TRBJ2-2	-	-	TRBV7-8
CASSYFLGANTEAFF	TGTGCCAGCAGTTACTTTTTGGGGGCGAACACTGAAGCTTTCTTT	TRBJ1-1	-	-	TRBV6-5
CASMTSAYNEQFF	TGTGCCAGCATGACTAGCGCTTACAATGAGCAGTTCTTC	TRBJ2-1	-	TRBD2	TRBV2
CASSPGLDEIGELFF	TGTGCCAGCAGCCCAGGACTAGATGAGATCGGGGAGCTGTTTTTT	TRBJ2-2	-	TRBD2	TRBV7-9
CASTATGTSNSPLHF	TGTGCCAGCACCGCGACAGGAACGTCCAATTCACCCCTCCACTTT	TRBJ1-6	-	-	TRBV6-5